This T cell receptor beta chain was sequenced during a study of shared clonotypes between healthy human individuals. In CD8 memory, CD45RO+ cells were put together with CCR7-negative CD45RA+ TemRA cells. As regards this clone: The same CDR3 can be traced to other DNA sequences in this sample.

Repertoires were generated with immunoSEQ multiplex PCR, while TCRdb's copy carries only in-frame clones and drops some. Of around 690,000 clones listed, 90% are singletons. V was clipped by 0 bases and J by 1 base, with 5 bases between them. CDR3 length: 13 amino acids. Germline V lookup: CDR1 SGHRS, CDR2 YFSETQ. The source is a man aged 18 to 29 in good health. Some clones in this sample may be carry-over from other donors' samples. The chain links TRBV5-1 to TRBJ2-7; the D gene is possibly TRBD2 (5 bases). Sequences were obtained from memory CD8+ T cells from PBMCs. Subset in this sample: CD45RO+ cells pooled with CCR7-negative TemRA cells. In DNA form, the CDR3 reads TGCGCCAGCAGCTTGGCGGGATCCTACGAGCAGTACTTC. Translated: CASSLAGSYEQYF.